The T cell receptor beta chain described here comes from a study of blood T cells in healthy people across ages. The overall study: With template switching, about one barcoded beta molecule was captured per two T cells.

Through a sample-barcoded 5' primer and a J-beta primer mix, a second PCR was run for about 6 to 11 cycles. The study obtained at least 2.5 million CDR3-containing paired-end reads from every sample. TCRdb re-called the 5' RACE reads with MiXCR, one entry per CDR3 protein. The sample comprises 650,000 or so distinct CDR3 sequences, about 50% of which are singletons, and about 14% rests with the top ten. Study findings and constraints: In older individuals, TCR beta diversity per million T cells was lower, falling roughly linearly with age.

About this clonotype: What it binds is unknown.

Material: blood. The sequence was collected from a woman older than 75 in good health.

The CDR3 bases are TGTGCCAGCACCCTAGGCCCGGGCAAGGGTGAAGCTTTCTTT. It encodes CASTLGPGKGEAFF. V and J are TRBV6-5 and TRBJ1-1, with D hard to call. The germline gives CDR1 MNHEY, CDR2 SVGAGI. V was shortened by 7 bases and J by 7 bases, with 19 bases between the two germline ends. The CDR3 covers 14 residues.